This is a list of T cell receptor beta chains from one sample in a study of shared clonotypes between healthy human individuals. Produced via immunoSEQ multiplex PCR; TCRdb's table is partial and in-frame only. The table shows more than 400,000 clones, with more than 75% occurring only once. Material for sequencing was PBMCs. These receptors came from a woman in her thirties or forties in good health. Some clones in this sample may be carry-over from other donors' samples. Each CDR3 is given with its conserved first and last residue. A D gene is named only where the DNA matches it firmly. A row's size may be missing; if present it is once, few, many or a size class.

d_call	v_call	clone_size	j_call	cdr3_aa	cdr3_nt
.	TRBV30	.	TRBJ1-3	CAWGRGNTIYF	TGTGCCTGGGGGAGAGGGAACACCATATATTTT
.	TRBV6-5	.	TRBJ2-7	CASSYTGHEQYF	TGTGCCAGCAGTTACACGGGGCACGAGCAGTACTTC
.	TRBV2	once	TRBJ2-7	CASRLPSSYEQYF	TGTGCCAGCCGGCTACCGTCCTCCTACGAGCAGTACTTC
.	TRBV28	.	TRBJ2-7	CASTSHYEQYF	TGTGCCAGCACCTCCCACTACGAGCAGTACTTC
.	TRBV7-3	.	TRBJ2-3	CASSPNRGVTDTQYF	TGTGCCAGCAGCCCAAATAGGGGGGTCACAGATACGCAGTATTTT
TRBD1	TRBV28	.	TRBJ1-2	CASSKPGQGRAGYTF	TGTGCCAGCAGTAAACCGGGACAGGGGAGGGCTGGCTACACCTTC
.	TRBV7-2	.	TRBJ2-5	CASSSQGKETQYF	TGTGCCAGCAGCTCACAGGGTAAAGAGACCCAGTACTTC
.	TRBV18	.	TRBJ1-1	CASSPGGQYTEAFF	TGTGCCAGCTCACCAGGGGGCCAGTACACTGAAGCTTTCTTT
.	TRBV4-3	many	TRBJ2-4	CASSQNRDQIQYF	TGCGCCAGCAGCCAAAACCGGGACCAAATTCAGTACTTC
.	TRBV29-1	.	TRBJ2-3	CSVDQGGIDTQYF	TGCAGCGTTGATCAAGGAGGGATAGATACGCAGTATTTT
.	TRBV10-3	.	TRBJ1-6	CAISEGTADNSPLHF	TGTGCCATCAGTGAGGGGACCGCCGATAATTCACCCCTCCACTTT
.	TRBV30	.	TRBJ2-1	CAWSRGSLDEQFF	TGTGCCTGGAGTAGAGGTAGCTTGGATGAGCAGTTCTTC
TRBD1	TRBV19	.	TRBJ1-5	CASSISGTGGIQPQHF	TGTGCCAGTAGTATCTCCGGGACAGGGGGCATTCAGCCCCAGCATTTT
.	TRBV5-1	.	TRBJ1-5	CASSFSNQPQHF	TGCGCCAGCAGCTTCTCCAATCAGCCCCAGCATTTT
.	TRBV2	.	TRBJ1-3	CASSEVLGNTIYF	TGTGCCAGCAGTGAGGTCCTTGGAAACACCATATATTTT
.	TRBV5-1	.	TRBJ2-7	CASSAGFREQYF	TGCGCCAGCAGCGCCGGCTTCAGGGAGCAGTACTTC
.	TRBV4-1	.	TRBJ2-3	CASSQGSFGSSTDTQYF	TGCGCCAGCAGCCAGGGATCTTTCGGGTCAAGCACAGATACGCAGTATTTT
TRBD2	TRBV5-6	.	TRBJ2-2	CASRARGGGELFF	TGTGCCAGCAGAGCACGCGGGGGCGGGGAGCTGTTTTTT
TRBD2	TRBV6-4	few	TRBJ2-1	CASSDKAGGVNEQFF	TGTGCCAGCAGTGACAAAGCGGGAGGGGTCAATGAGCAGTTCTTC
.	TRBV11-2	many	TRBJ1-1	CASSLGQNTEAFF	TGTGCCAGCAGCTTAGGCCAAAACACTGAAGCTTTCTTT
TRBD2	TRBV7-2	.	TRBJ2-1	CASRSRTSGYNEQFF	TGTGCCAGCAGATCACGGACTAGCGGGTACAATGAGCAGTTCTTC
TRBD2	TRBV5-6	.	TRBJ2-5	CASSSHSGRVGETQYF	TGTGCCAGCAGCTCGCATAGCGGGAGGGTGGGAGAGACCCAGTACTTC
TRBD1	TRBV28	.	TRBJ1-5	CASSWGTGESQPQHF	TGTGCCAGCAGTTGGGGGACAGGGGAAAGTCAGCCCCAGCATTTT
.	TRBV7-3	many	TRBJ2-1	CASSPLAISYNEQFF	TGTGCCAGCAGTCCTCTAGCGATCTCCTACAATGAGCAGTTCTTC
TRBD2	TRBV9	.	TRBJ2-7	CASSVPCGGRLYEQYF	TGTGCCAGCAGCGTTCCATGTGGCGGGAGGCTCTACGAGCAGTACTTC
.	TRBV7-3	.	TRBJ2-7	CASTVRVRNEQYF	TGTGCCAGCACAGTAAGGGTGCGGAACGAGCAGTACTTC
.	TRBV19	.	TRBJ1-2	CASITDKYGYTF	TGTGCCAGTATCACTGACAAATATGGCTACACCTTC
TRBD2	TRBV7-2	.	TRBJ2-5	CATDPGWGGETQYF	TGTGCCACCGACCCTGGGTGGGGAGGGGAGACCCAGTACTTC